Sequencing of this T cell receptor (beta chain) was carried out in a study of T cell responses to AZD1222 COVID-19 vaccine. Study-wide background: Second doses at about 4 or about 12 weeks were pooled. Broader study findings: Spike was spanned by vaccine-associated CD4 TCRs, with dominance at 160-218 and 743-854.

This clone showed up just a few times. Its target is unknown. Unmatched junction bases numbered 7, after V lost 3 bases and J lost 6 bases. In germline, CDR1 is SEHNR, CDR2 FQNEAQ (reference sequence). This CDR3 comprises 14 residues. Assay: immunoSEQ multiplex PCR; the TCRdb copy retains only in-frame clones and omits some. Of approximately 99,000 clones in the sample, roughly 86% were seen once. This chain uses TRBV7-9 with TRBJ2-7; TRBD1 aligns across 8 bases. Sequenced here: peripheral blood, sampled on day 0 of AZD1222 vaccination. The sequence came from an adult in good health. The CDR3 is CASSFSRGLPEQYF. CDR3 coding DNA: TGTGCCAGCAGCTTTAGCAGGGGGCTTCCCGAGCAGTACTTC. Based on the CDR3 plus reference TRBV7-9 and TRBJ2-7, the full variable domain is DTGVSQNPRHKITKRGQNVTFRCDPISEHNRLYWYRQTLGQGPEFLTYFQNEAQLEKSRLLSDRFSAERPKGSFSTLEIQRTEQGDSAMYLCASSFSRGLPEQYFGPGTRLTVT.